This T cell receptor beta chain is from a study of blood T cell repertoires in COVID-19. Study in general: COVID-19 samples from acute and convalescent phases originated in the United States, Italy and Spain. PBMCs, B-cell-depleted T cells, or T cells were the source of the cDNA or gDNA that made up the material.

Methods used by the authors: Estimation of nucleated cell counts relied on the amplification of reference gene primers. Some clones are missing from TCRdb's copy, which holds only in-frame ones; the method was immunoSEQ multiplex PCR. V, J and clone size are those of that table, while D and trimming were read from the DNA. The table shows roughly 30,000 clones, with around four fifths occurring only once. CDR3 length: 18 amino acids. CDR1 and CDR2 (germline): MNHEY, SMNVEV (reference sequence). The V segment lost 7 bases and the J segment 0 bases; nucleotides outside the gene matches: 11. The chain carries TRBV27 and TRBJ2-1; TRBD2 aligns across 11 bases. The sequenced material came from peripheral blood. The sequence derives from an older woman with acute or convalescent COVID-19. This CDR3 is CASIPTASGGYSYNEQFF. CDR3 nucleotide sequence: TGTGCCAGCATCCCAACGGCTAGCGGGGGGTACTCCTACAATGAGCAGTTCTTC.